What follows are 18 T cell receptor beta chains derived from one specimen sequenced in a study of Tregs in tolerant kidney transplant recipients. Recipients received nonmyeloablative bone marrow transplants from related graft donors, with transient mixed chimerism. TCRdb's table, derived via immunoSEQ multiplex PCR, lists solely in-frame clones and lacks some. Counted here are about 81,000 clones, around 90% occurring once; the ten biggest clones make up around 1.5%. The source was CD4+ T cells from blood (PBMCs), collected 24 months after the transplant. These receptors were obtained from a human patient who received a combined kidney and bone marrow transplant. Some T cells may be provided by the graft donor.

This chain joins TRBV28 and TRBJ2-5; 8 bases match TRBD2. This CDR3 has 15 residues. Germline V lookup: CDR1 MDHEN, CDR2 SYDVKM. V trimming: 5 bases; J trimming: 5 bases; junction bases outside the gene matches: 10. The CDR3 spells CASSQGTSWGETQYF. The CDR3 coding sequence is TGTGCCAGCAGTCAGGGGACTAGTTGGGGTGAGACCCAGTACTTC. Complete variable domain (other parts from reference TRBV28 and TRBJ2-5): DVKVTQSSRYLVKRTGEKVFLECVQDMDHENMFWYRQDPGLGLRLIYFSYDVKMKEKGDIPEGYSVSREKKERFSLILESASTNQTSMYLCASSQGTSWGETQYFGPGTRLLVL.

The rearrangement joins TRBV15 to TRBJ2-2; 9 bases fit TRBD2. Trimming took 0 bases from V and 5 from J; bases not matched to a gene: 7. Germline V lookup: CDR1 LNHNV, CDR2 YYDKDF (reference sequence). CDR3 length: 17 amino acids. The CDR3 spells CATSRDPAGGLTGELFF. The CDR3 region has the DNA TGTGCCACCAGCAGAGATCCGGCGGGGGGGCTAACCGGGGAGCTGTTTTTT.

The chain employs TRBV30 and TRBJ1-1; possible D gene TRBD1, 5 bases. Germline V gene lookup returns CDR1 GTSNPN and CDR2 SVGIG (reference sequence). The length of the CDR3 is 14 residues. Between the trimmed V and J ends, which lost 0 bases and 3 bases, there was a span of 11 bases. The CDR3 region has the DNA TGTGCCTGGAGTGTGTCAGGGAGGCACACTGAAGCTTTCTTT. As protein: CAWSVSGRHTEAFF.

V gene TRBV7-2 combines with J gene TRBJ1-2; D uncertain. Germline V gene sequence: CDR1 SGHTA, CDR2 FQGNSA. V lost 1 base, J lost 7 bases, and 10 bases lay in between. The CDR3 covers 13 residues. CDR3 nucleotides: TGTGCCAGCAGCTTAGACCGGGCGGGTGGCTACACCTTC. This codes for CASSLDRAGGYTF.

The chain links TRBV7-6 to TRBJ2-1; D is possibly TRBD2 (6 bases). Per germline, CDR1 SGHVS and CDR2 FNYEAQ. CDR3 size: 15 residues. V was shortened by 4 bases and J by 4 bases, with 14 bases between the two germline ends. The CDR3 loop is CASSSWPLAYNEQFF. DNA of the CDR3: TGTGCCAGCAGCTCTTGGCCCCTAGCGTACAATGAGCAGTTCTTC.

The J gene is TRBJ2-7, the V gene TRBV4-2; possible D gene TRBD1, 6 bases. Germline CDR1 reads LGHNA; CDR2 reads YNFKEQ. V lost 3 bases, J lost 2 bases, and 14 bases lay in between. The length of the CDR3 is 15 residues. CDR3 coding DNA: TGTGCCAGCAGCCAGGGACACCTAAATCCCTACGAGCAGTACTTC. It is translated as CASSQGHLNPYEQYF.

The chain has TRBV4-2 and TRBJ2-7; D gene unclear. Germline CDR1 LGHNA, CDR2 YNFKEQ. The CDR3 loop spans 14 amino acids. Deletions cut 4 bases from V and 3 bases from J, with 13 bases between. The CDR3 DNA follows: TGTGCCAGCAGCCGCTCCGGCGGAGACTACGAGCAGTACTTC. Protein: CASSRSGGDYEQYF.

The chain has TRBV5-1 and TRBJ1-5, with D possibly TRBD1 on 5 matching bases. There are 13 residues in the CDR3. V was clipped by 4 bases and J by 9 bases, with 14 bases between them. Germline values: CDR1 SGHRS, CDR2 YFSETQ. The CDR3 reads CASSLGVGGPQHF. DNA for the CDR3: TGCGCCAGCAGCCTAGGGGTGGGGGGGCCCCAGCATTTT.

The rearrangement joins TRBV5-1 to TRBJ2-3; the match to TRBD1 covers 8 bases. The CDR3 is made up of 13 amino acids. J lost 9 bases, V lost 7 bases, and 10 bases had no gene match. Per the germline V gene, CDR1 is SGHRS and CDR2 is YFSETQ. Here the CDR3 DNA reads TGCGCCAGCGGAAAGACAGGGGAGCAAACGCAGTATTTT. Translating it yields CASGKTGEQTQYF.

The chain links TRBV27 to TRBJ1-1, with D possibly being TRBD1 (6 bases). CDR1 is MNHEY and CDR2 is SMNVEV in the germline V gene (reference sequence). Deletions cut 5 bases from V and 1 base from J, with 11 bases between. The CDR3 sequence is 14 residues long. The CDR3 is CASSPQTGNTEAFF. Written as DNA, the CDR3 is TGTGCCAGCAGTCCCCAGACAGGGAACACTGAAGCTTTCTTT.

The rearrangement uses TRBV5-1 and TRBJ1-5; possible D gene TRBD1, 5 bases. The CDR3 covers 13 residues. V was shortened by 7 bases and J by 5 bases, with 13 bases between the two germline ends. Germline-derived CDR1 and CDR2 are SGHRS and YFSETQ. The CDR3 region is CASVTGGDQPQHF. CDR3 DNA: TGCGCCAGCGTGACGGGGGGGGATCAGCCCCAGCATTTT.

The V call is TRBV2, the J call TRBJ2-3; TRBD2 aligns across 12 bases. With 4 bases clipped from V and 11 bases from J, the junction kept 1 base outside the gene matches. The CDR3 is 12 residues long. Germline V gene data show CDR1 as SNHLY and CDR2 as FYNNEI. CDR3 amino acids: CASSAGLAGQYF. The DNA for the CDR3 is TGTGCCAGCAGTGCGGGACTAGCGGGGCAGTATTTT.

CDR3: CASRLAGYGELFF. CDR3 sequence (DNA): TGTGCCAGCCGACTAGCGGGATACGGGGAGCTGTTTTTT. This chain connects TRBV7-8 to TRBJ2-2; 11 nucleotides agree with TRBD2. Germline loops: CDR1 SGHVS, CDR2 FQNEAQ. With 8 bases clipped from V and 7 bases from J, the junction kept 3 bases outside the gene matches. The CDR3 consists of 13 residues.

The rearrangement links TRBV4-2 to TRBJ1-1, with D hard to call. Germline V gives CDR1 LGHNA, CDR2 YNFKEQ. CDR3 length: 14 residues. The V and J ends lost 0 bases and 5 bases respectively, with 10 bases between them. The CDR3 sequence is CASSQDRGLTEAFF. In nucleotides, the CDR3 is TGTGCCAGCAGCCAAGATAGAGGGTTGACTGAAGCTTTCTTT.

The gene calls are TRBV4-1 and TRBJ2-5; the match to TRBD2 covers 16 bases. The CDR3 is 16 amino acids. Unmatched junction bases numbered 4, after V lost 4 bases and J lost 5 bases. Germline V gene data show CDR1 as MGHRA and CDR2 as YSYEKL. This CDR3 reads CASSPGLAGGLETQYF. In nucleotides, the CDR3 is TGCGCCAGCAGCCCGGGACTAGCGGGGGGGCTGGAGACCCAGTACTTC.

This clone was counted once. This sequence joins TRBV5-8 and TRBJ1-1; 8 bases agree with TRBD1. Germline values: CDR1 SGHTS, CDR2 YDEGEE. This CDR3 region has 13 residues. V trimming: 5 bases; J trimming: 9 bases; junction bases outside the gene matches: 9. CDR3 loop: CASRRRGQGKAFF. The CDR3 DNA reads as TGTGCCAGCAGACGAAGAGGACAGGGCAAAGCTTTCTTT.

This clone was observed a few times. CDR3 DNA: TGTGCCAGCACCCAGTCGTGGGGGGCCTACGAGCAGTACTTC. It specifies CASTQSWGAYEQYF. The genes are TRBV6-1 and TRBJ2-7; possibly TRBD2 for D (6 bases). CDR1 is MNHNS and CDR2 is SASEGT in the germline V gene. V was clipped by 7 bases and J by 2 bases, with 15 bases between them. This CDR3 region has 14 residues.

With respect to this clone: A junction end diverges from the germline sequence, so it may reflect a read error. The same CDR3 can be traced to other DNA sequences in this sample. The rearrangement links TRBV28 to TRBJ1-6; D not resolved. This CDR3 has 12 amino acids. Per the germline V gene, CDR1 is MDHEN and CDR2 is SYDVKM. In nucleotides, the CDR3 is TGTGCCAGCGGTCCGGGGAATTCCCCCCTCCACTTT. Translating it yields CASGPGNSPLHF.